The TCR beta chain under discussion was sequenced for a study of cytomegalovirus exposure and HLA in healthy donors. Study conclusions and caveats: Earlier results showed most TCR beta V segments being productive about 90% or about 30% of the time. There were several of the most significant clusters that appeared linked to common viral pathogens in a later analysis.

This CDR3 contains 12 residues. The germline V gene encodes CDR1 ENHRY and CDR2 SYGVKD. Trimming took 3 bases from V and 4 from J, leaving 6 bases between them. Points on this clone: Its antigen is unknown.

PCR was performed using 60 Vbeta and 13 Jbeta primers. Original handling: Later reanalysis found around 74 million unique TCR beta chains, around 9.9 million of them shared. Sequencing used immunoSEQ multiplex PCR; TCRdb keeps in-frame clones, though not all of them. For V, J and clone size, that table is used; D and trimming come from the DNA. Found here are about 160,000 clones, about four fifths of them singletons; the top ten hold under 15%. The chain couples TRBV10-3 to TRBJ1-2; D is unresolved. The sequence derives from a woman in her forties or fifties in good health and CMV-seronegative. Sequencing input: PBMCs. The CDR3 loop reads CAISEEIYGYTF. CDR3 DNA: TGTGCCATCAGTGAAGAGATCTATGGCTACACCTTC.